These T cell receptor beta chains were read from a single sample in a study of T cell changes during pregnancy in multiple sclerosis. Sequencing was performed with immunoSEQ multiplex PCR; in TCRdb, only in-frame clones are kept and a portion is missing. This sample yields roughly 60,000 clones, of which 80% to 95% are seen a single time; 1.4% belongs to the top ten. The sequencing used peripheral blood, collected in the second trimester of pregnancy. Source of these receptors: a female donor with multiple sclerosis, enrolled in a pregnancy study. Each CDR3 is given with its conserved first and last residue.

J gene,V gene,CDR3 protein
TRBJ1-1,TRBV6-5,CASSSGGNTEAFF
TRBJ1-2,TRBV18,CASSPNEAYTF
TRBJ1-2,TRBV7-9,CASSSRTGGGGYTF
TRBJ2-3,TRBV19,CASSMLSAGGIDTQYF
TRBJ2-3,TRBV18,CASSPGQGWNTQYF
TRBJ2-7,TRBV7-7,CASSLRSEGPYEQYF
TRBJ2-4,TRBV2,CASSVDSLAKNIQYF
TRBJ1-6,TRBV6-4,CASSESAGHNSPLHF
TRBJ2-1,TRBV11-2,CASSLDLGGGYNEQFF
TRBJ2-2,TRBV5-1,CASSRGQVEAGELFF
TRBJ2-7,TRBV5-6,CASSLGRRAYEQYF
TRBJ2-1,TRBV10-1,CASSDGGNDYNEQFF
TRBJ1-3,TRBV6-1,CASRDRLSGNTIYF